Below, 24 T cell receptor beta chains from the same sample are listed, as sequenced in a study of blood T cell repertoires in COVID-19. The repertoire was sequenced with immunoSEQ multiplex PCR; TCRdb's copy has only in-frame clones and lacks some. This table holds tens of thousands of clones, about 83% found once. Sequenced input: peripheral blood. Receptors were obtained from a woman aged 55 to 70 with COVID-19, enrolled during active disease.

The J gene is TRBJ1-2, the V gene TRBV20-1; the D is unclear. Trimming took 5 bases from V and 8 from J, leaving 12 bases between them. CDR3 length equals 11 residues. CDR1 DFQATT and CDR2 SNEGSKA come from the germline V gene (reference sequence). CDR3 protein: CSAQYSWGYTF. In DNA form, the CDR3 reads TGCAGTGCTCAATACTCGTGGGGCTACACCTTC.

The rearrangement joins TRBV6-1 to TRBJ2-1, with 11 bases that match TRBD1. The J segment lost 8 bases and the V segment lost 0 bases, leaving 6 bases of the junction unmatched. In germline, CDR1 is MNHNS, CDR2 SASEGT. The length of the CDR3 is 16 residues. The CDR3 DNA sequence: TGTGCCAGCAGTGAAGCCGGACAGGGGGCTATAGATGAGCAGTTCTTC. It is translated as CASSEAGQGAIDEQFF.

V usage is TRBV7-9 and J usage is TRBJ2-7; TRBD1 is a possible D gene (5 bases). The CDR3 loop spans 14 amino acids. Germline assignment: CDR1 SEHNR and CDR2 FQNEAQ (reference sequence). The V end was cut by 0 bases, the J end by 3 bases, with 9 bases between. The CDR3 is CASSLAGADYEQYF. The CDR3 nucleotides read TGTGCCAGCAGCTTAGCAGGGGCGGACTACGAGCAGTACTTC.

The chain carries TRBV5-4 and TRBJ1-4, with D unresolved. This CDR3 comprises 15 residues. Looked up from germline, CDR1 is SGHNT and CDR2 is YYREEE (reference sequence). The ends were cut back, 3 bases at V and 7 bases at J, with 16 bases in the middle. The CDR3 reads CASSSGGRSGEKLFF. For the CDR3, the DNA is TGTGCCAGCAGCTCCGGCGGTAGGTCGGGTGAAAAACTGTTTTTT.

The J gene is TRBJ2-6, the V gene TRBV27; D is unresolved. There are 18 residues in the CDR3. V dropped 3 bases and J dropped 0 bases, with 15 bases sitting between them. In germline, CDR1 is MNHEY, CDR2 SMNVEV (reference sequence). The CDR3 sequence is CASSLALSRHSGANVLTF. CDR3 DNA: TGTGCCAGCAGTTTGGCACTCTCCCGACACTCTGGGGCCAACGTCCTGACTTTC.

This sequence joins TRBV6-5 and TRBJ2-2; 7 bases align to TRBD2. Per germline, CDR1 MNHEY and CDR2 SVGAGI. This CDR3 has 14 residues. V was clipped by 5 bases and J by 5 bases; unmatched bases: 5. As DNA, the CDR3 is TGTGCCAGCAGTCCTAGCGGAGCGACCGGGGAGCTGTTTTTT. Translation: CASSPSGATGELFF.

The chain has TRBV27 and TRBJ2-1, with 14 positions matching TRBD2. The CDR3 length is 15 residues. The J segment lost 6 bases and the V segment lost 4 bases, leaving 2 bases of the junction unmatched. The germline V gene encodes CDR1 MNHEY and CDR2 SMNVEV (reference sequence). The CDR3 DNA is TGTGCCAGCAGTTCGGGACTAGCGGGAGTCAATGAGCAGTTCTTC. Translated: CASSSGLAGVNEQFF.

The chain uses TRBV19 and TRBJ1-2, with D maybe TRBD1 (5 bases). The CDR3 has 16 residues. The V gene lost 7 bases and the J gene lost 7 bases, with 25 bases spanning the gap. The germline CDR1 and CDR2 sequences are LNHDA and SQIVND (reference sequence). The CDR3 spells CASTTGGSFEVGGYTF. The CDR3 coding sequence is TGTGCCAGTACCACCGGGGGAAGTTTTGAGGTTGGTGGCTACACCTTC. Drawing the rest from reference TRBV19 and TRBJ1-2, the complete variable domain is DGGITQSPKYLFRKEGQNVTLSCEQNLNHDAMYWYRQDPGQGLRLIYYSQIVNDFQKGDIAEGYSVSREKKESFPLTVTSAQKNPTAFYLCASTTGGSFEVGGYTFGSGTRLTVV.

The chain links TRBV20-1 to TRBJ2-1; the D gene is possibly TRBD1 (6 bases). Trimming pared 3 bases from V and 7 bases from J, leaving 13 bases between. The length of the CDR3 is 13 residues. The germline CDR1 and CDR2 sequences are DFQATT and SNEGSKA (reference sequence). CDR3 residues: CSASTGTTNEQFF. CDR3 in DNA: TGCAGTGCTAGTACCGGGACAACGAATGAGCAGTTCTTC.

The J gene is TRBJ2-2, the V gene TRBV5-4, with D unclear. CDR1 is SGHNT, CDR2 YYREEE, per germline (reference sequence). Trimming removed 2 bases at V and 5 bases at J, with 7 bases between. CDR3 length: 13 amino acids. The CDR3 sequence: CASSFAQTGELFF. The CDR3 DNA reads as TGTGCCAGCAGCTTTGCACAGACCGGGGAGCTGTTTTTT. Drawing the rest from reference TRBV5-4 and TRBJ2-2, the complete variable domain is ETGVTQSPTHLIKTRGQQVTLRCSSQSGHNTVSWYQQALGQGPQFIFQYYREEENGRGNFPPRFSGLQFPNYSSELNVNALELDDSALYLCASSFAQTGELFFGEGSRLTVL.

The chain couples TRBV30 to TRBJ1-2, with a possible D match to TRBD1 (6 bases). CDR1 GTSNPN and CDR2 SVGIG come from the germline V gene (reference sequence). The CDR3 is made up of 13 amino acids. V lost 8 bases, J lost 4 bases, and 17 bases lay in between. The CDR3 sequence: CAGTGFVGYGYTF. The DNA for the CDR3 is TGTGCCGGCACAGGGTTCGTCGGCTATGGCTACACCTTC.

CDR3 sequence (DNA): TGCGCCAGCAGCTACGGGACTAGCGCGGTCGAGCAGTTCTTC. Translated: CASSYGTSAVEQFF. This chain links TRBV5-1 with TRBJ2-1, with 10 nucleotides matching TRBD2. CDR3 length: 14 residues. Germline V gene data show CDR1 as SGHRS and CDR2 as YFSETQ. J gave up 10 bases and V 3 bases, and 7 bases lay outside the gene matches.

The chain carries TRBV2 and TRBJ2-7, with 13 positions matching TRBD2. This CDR3 region has 16 residues. V was pared by 6 bases and J by 2 bases, with 7 bases of the junction left unmatched. The germline V gene encodes CDR1 SNHLY and CDR2 FYNNEI. CDR3 amino acids: CASSKTSGRPAYEQYF. The CDR3 DNA follows: TGTGCCAGCAGCAAGACTAGCGGGAGGCCAGCCTACGAGCAGTACTTC.

This chain joins TRBV7-3 and TRBJ1-1, with TRBD1 matching 9 bases. The germline V gene encodes CDR1 SGHTA and CDR2 FQGTGA. V was clipped by 6 bases and J by 3 bases; unmatched bases: 8. The CDR3 runs 15 residues. The CDR3 loop reads CASSGQGMPDTEAFF. The CDR3 coding sequence is TGTGCCAGCAGTGGACAGGGGATGCCGGACACTGAAGCTTTCTTT.

V and J are TRBV18 and TRBJ1-6, with D maybe TRBD1 (5 bases). V lost 2 bases and J lost 6, with 14 bases in between. The germline V gene encodes CDR1 KGHSH and CDR2 LQKENI. CDR3 size: 16 residues. The CDR3 nucleotides read TGTGCCAGCTCACCAAGTTCCGACAGAACTAATTCACCCCTCCACTTT. Amino acids: CASSPSSDRTNSPLHF.

The V and J genes are TRBV4-2 and TRBJ1-5; D possibly corresponds to TRBD1 (5 bases). Trimming cost V 2 bases and J 1 base, with 9 bases left between them. Germline V gene data show CDR1 as LGHNA and CDR2 as YNFKEQ. The CDR3 loop spans 15 amino acids. The CDR3 sequence is CASSQKPGSNQPQHF. DNA of the CDR3: TGTGCCAGCAGCCAAAAACCAGGGAGCAATCAGCCCCAGCATTTT.

This chain uses TRBV15 with TRBJ2-7; D is possibly TRBD1 (6 bases). The CDR3 loop spans 15 amino acids. The V and J ends lost 4 bases and 7 bases respectively, with 20 bases between them. Germline values: CDR1 LNHNV, CDR2 YYDKDF (reference sequence). The CDR3 bases are TGTGCCACCAGCAAACCGACAGGAGCCCTCTTTGAGCAGTACTTC. It specifies CATSKPTGALFEQYF.

The V gene is TRBV18, the J gene TRBJ1-1; the match to TRBD1 covers 11 bases. V lost 3 bases, J lost 3 bases, and 3 bases stayed unmatched. Germline-derived CDR1 and CDR2 are KGHSH and LQKENI. This CDR3 is 15 amino acids long. The CDR3 nucleotides are TGTGCCAGCTCACCGCGGACAGGGGGCTACACTGAAGCTTTCTTT. Residues: CASSPRTGGYTEAFF.

This chain joins TRBV30 and TRBJ1-6, with 8 nucleotides matching TRBD1. Germline-derived CDR1 and CDR2 are GTSNPN and SVGIG (reference sequence). The V gene end was trimmed by 2 bases and the J gene end by 9 bases; junction bases not matched to a gene: 9. This CDR3 is 15 amino acids long. The CDR3 nucleotides read TGTGCCTGGAGTACCTGGGACAGGTTTCGTTCACCCCTCCACTTT. Protein product: CAWSTWDRFRSPLHF.

The chain links TRBV10-2 to TRBJ2-5; TRBD2 is a possible D gene (7 bases). Germline CDR1 is WSHSY and CDR2 is SAAADI. This CDR3 has 17 residues. V lost 4 bases and J 4 bases, leaving 22 bases between the germline ends. CDR3 region: CASSVLFGGPSGETQYF. The CDR3 DNA follows: TGCGCCAGCAGTGTTTTGTTCGGGGGGCCGAGTGGAGAGACCCAGTACTTC.

The V call is TRBV10-3, the J call TRBJ2-1; weak D call: TRBD2 (5 bases). Trimming removed 5 bases from V and 3 bases from J, with 11 bases in between. CDR1 and CDR2 from the germline V gene are ENHRY and SYGVKD. CDR3 size: 14 residues. CDR3 sequence (DNA): TGTGCCATCAGTTCTCGGAGCGGCTACAATGAGCAGTTCTTC. Translation: CAISSRSGYNEQFF.

The rearrangement joins TRBV11-3 to TRBJ2-2; no firm D call. CDR1 is SGHNT, CDR2 YENEEA, per germline. CDR3 length: 12 residues. V dropped 4 bases and J dropped 6 bases, with 6 bases sitting between them. This CDR3 reads CASSSVAGELFF. CDR3 nucleotides: TGTGCCAGCAGCTCTGTCGCCGGGGAGCTGTTTTTT.

The chain couples TRBV14 to TRBJ2-5; maybe TRBD1 (6 bases). V shed 0 bases and J shed 4 bases, with 9 bases lying between them. Germline CDR1 and CDR2: SGHDN and FVKESK. This CDR3 spans 14 amino acids. The DNA of the CDR3 is TGTGCCAGCAGCCAAGACAGGGGACCAGAGACCCAGTACTTC. Its protein product is CASSQDRGPETQYF.

The chain recombines TRBV19 with TRBJ2-5; TRBD1 aligns across 7 bases. This CDR3 comprises 15 residues. Germline CDR1 is LNHDA and CDR2 is SQIVND (reference sequence). J lost 7 bases, V lost 4 bases, and 12 bases had no gene match. The CDR3, as DNA: TGTGCCAGTAGTACAGGGACAGATGGAACCGGGACCCAGTACTTC. This gives the protein CASSTGTDGTGTQYF.